This T cell receptor beta chain was identified in a study of blood T cells in healthy people across ages. Study observations and caveats: Higher diversity, along with more naive CD4+ cells, distinguished long-lived donors from aged donors.

For the second PCR, which ran for roughly 7 to 11 cycles, a sample-barcoded 5' primer and a J-beta primer mix were used. TCRdb re-derived calls from the 5' RACE reads in MiXCR, one entry per CDR3 protein. Of about 590,000 distinct CDR3 sequences in the sample, about 30% are singletons; the top ten hold about 15%. Germline-derived CDR1 and CDR2 are MNHNS and SASEGT. The V and J ends lost 3 bases and 11 bases respectively, with 14 bases between them. This CDR3 region has 14 residues. There are a few counts of this clonotype. Its matching antigen is unknown. Healthy Caucasians from Russia aged about 6 to 100 served as donors.

This clonotype was sampled from an elderly woman in good health. The V and J genes are TRBV6-1 and TRBJ1-6; no definite D call. Input material: blood. The CDR3 reads CASSDNGSETPLHF. The CDR3 coding sequence is TGTGCCAGCAGTGACAACGGGAGCGAGACACCCCTCCACTTT.